The 5 T cell receptor beta chains presented below share a single source sample, sequenced in a study of control samples from healthy donors and cancer patients. Assay used: immunoSEQ multiplex PCR; TCRdb lists only in-frame clones, some missing. The data contain roughly 120,000 clones, 85% to 95% of them seen just once; the ten biggest clones take up roughly 2.6%. Sequences were obtained from blood. The receptors stem from a man younger than 45 in good health.

The J gene is TRBJ1-2, the V gene TRBV7-9, with 7 bases that match TRBD1. This CDR3 region has 13 residues. Unmatched junction bases numbered 7, after V lost 5 bases and J lost 7 bases. Germline V lookup: CDR1 SEHNR, CDR2 FQNEAQ (reference sequence). The CDR3 here is CASSPVGGIGYTF. The CDR3 nucleotides read TGTGCCAGCAGCCCGGTAGGGGGCATTGGCTACACCTTC.

The rearrangement joins TRBV7-6 to TRBJ1-2; D remains ambiguous. This CDR3 contains 16 residues. CDR1 and CDR2 from the germline V gene are SGHVS and FNYEAQ. V was trimmed by 5 bases and J by 0 bases, leaving 16 bases between them. The CDR3 spells CASSEEVGQANYGYTF. CDR3 sequence (DNA): TGTGCCAGCAGCGAAGAGGTCGGGCAAGCTAACTATGGCTACACCTTC. Full variable domain (rest looked up from reference TRBV7-6 and TRBJ1-2): GAGVSQSPRYKVTKRGQDVALRCDPISGHVSLYWYRQALGQGPEFLTYFNYEAQQDKSGLPNDRFSAERPEGSISTLTIQRTEQRDSAMYRCASSEEVGQANYGYTFGSGTRLTVV.

This clone showed up just once. The chain couples TRBV27 to TRBJ1-2; no firm D call. With 5 bases removed from V and 6 bases from J, the gap between germline ends came to 13 bases. Germline lookup yields CDR1 MNHEY and CDR2 SMNVEV (reference sequence). This CDR3 region has 13 residues. CDR3 nucleotide sequence: TGTGCCAGCAGTCCCTCTCAGTCTAATGGCTACACCTTC. It is translated as CASSPSQSNGYTF.

The chain carries TRBV28 and TRBJ1-1; D unresolved. The CDR3 runs 14 residues. V lost 6 bases and J 0 bases, leaving 11 bases between the germline ends. CDR1 is MDHEN, CDR2 SYDVKM, per germline. CDR3 bases: TGTGCCAGCAGACCCTTTGAGGTGAACACTGAAGCTTTCTTT. Translated: CASRPFEVNTEAFF.

The CDR3 loop is CASSLAGVTQYF. CDR3 nucleotide sequence: TGCGCCAGCAGCTTGGCTGGGGTGACCCAGTACTTC. The chain joins TRBV5-1 to TRBJ2-5; D gene unclear. V shed 0 bases and J shed 7 bases, with 7 bases lying between them. The CDR3 totals 12 residues. Per the germline V gene, CDR1 is SGHRS and CDR2 is YFSETQ.